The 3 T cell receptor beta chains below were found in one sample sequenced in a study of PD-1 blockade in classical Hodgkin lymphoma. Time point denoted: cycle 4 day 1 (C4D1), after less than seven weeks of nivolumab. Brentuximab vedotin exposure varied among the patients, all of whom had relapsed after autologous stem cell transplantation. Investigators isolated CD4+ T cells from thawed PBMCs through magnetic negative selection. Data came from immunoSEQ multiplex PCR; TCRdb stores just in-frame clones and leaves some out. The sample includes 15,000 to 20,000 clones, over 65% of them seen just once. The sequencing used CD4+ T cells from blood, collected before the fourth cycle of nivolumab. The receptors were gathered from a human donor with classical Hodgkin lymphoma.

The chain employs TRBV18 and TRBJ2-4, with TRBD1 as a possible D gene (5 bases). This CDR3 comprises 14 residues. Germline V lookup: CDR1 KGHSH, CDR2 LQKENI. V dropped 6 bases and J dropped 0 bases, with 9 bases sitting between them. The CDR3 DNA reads TGTGCCAGCTCCCCAGGGTTAGCCAAAAACATTCAGTACTTC. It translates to CASSPGLAKNIQYF.

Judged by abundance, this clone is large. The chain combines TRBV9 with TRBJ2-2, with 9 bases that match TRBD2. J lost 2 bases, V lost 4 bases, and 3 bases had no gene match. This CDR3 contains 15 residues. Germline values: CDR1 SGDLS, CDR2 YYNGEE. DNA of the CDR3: TGTGCCAGCAGCCTTAGCGGGGGAAACACCGGGGAGCTGTTTTTT. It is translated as CASSLSGGNTGELFF.

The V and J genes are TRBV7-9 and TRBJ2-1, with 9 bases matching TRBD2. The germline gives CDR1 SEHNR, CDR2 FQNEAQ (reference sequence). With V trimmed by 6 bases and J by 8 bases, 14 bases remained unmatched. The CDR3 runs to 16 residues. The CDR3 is CASSLSRLAGMYEQFF. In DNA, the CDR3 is TGTGCCAGCAGTCTCTCGAGGCTAGCGGGAATGTATGAGCAGTTCTTC.